Following are 6 T cell receptor beta chains from one sample sequenced in a study of blood T cell repertoires in COVID-19. Method: immunoSEQ multiplex PCR; TCRdb's copy keeps in-frame clones and lacks some. The sample has 150,000 to 200,000 clones, over 80% seen once; the top ten hold approximately 13%. Sequencing was performed on PBMCs or T cells enriched from blood (not recorded which). These receptors were taken from a woman aged 55-75 years who had recovered from COVID-19.

This clone was observed a single time. The V and J genes are TRBV19 and TRBJ1-1; D is unresolved. The V gene lost 2 bases and the J gene lost 1 base, with 11 bases spanning the gap. Germline CDR1 and CDR2: LNHDA and SQIVND (reference sequence). This CDR3 spans 15 amino acids. In DNA form, the CDR3 reads TGTGCCAGTAGTATAAATTTGGCCCCGAACACTGAAGCTTTCTTT. It is translated as CASSINLAPNTEAFF.

This rearrangement joins TRBV5-5 to TRBJ2-7, with D perhaps TRBD2 (7 bases). The V gene lost 4 bases and the J gene lost 9 bases, with 20 bases spanning the gap. Germline assignment: CDR1 SGHKS and CDR2 YYEKEE (reference sequence). The CDR3 spans 14 residues. The DNA of the CDR3 is TGTGCCAGCAGCCCGGAAGGGGGGGTAGGAGGGCAGTACTTC. It yields the protein CASSPEGGVGGQYF.

The chain couples TRBV5-1 to TRBJ1-2, with 8 nucleotides matching TRBD1. Germline V lookup: CDR1 SGHRS, CDR2 YFSETQ. The CDR3 spans 14 residues. V gave up 6 bases and J gave up 6 bases; unmatched junction bases: 10. CDR3 DNA sequence: TGCGCCAGCAACCCCCAGCGGGACAGGCATGGCTACACCTTC. Encoded protein: CASNPQRDRHGYTF.

The rearrangement uses TRBV30 and TRBJ2-7; weak D call: TRBD1 (5 bases). The ends were cut back, 2 bases at V and 1 base at J, with 9 bases in the middle. The CDR3 has 13 residues. Germline V lookup: CDR1 GTSNPN, CDR2 SVGIG (reference sequence). The CDR3 bases are TGTGCCTGGAGTCACCAGGGATCCTACGAGCAGTACTTC. As protein: CAWSHQGSYEQYF.

This clone was counted a few times. The chain has TRBV19 and TRBJ1-1; no reliable D call. V was clipped by 6 bases and J by 0 bases, with 17 bases between them. The CDR3 has 16 residues. The germline gives CDR1 LNHDA, CDR2 SQIVND (reference sequence). The CDR3 sequence is CASSPARANLNTEAFF. DNA of the CDR3: TGTGCCAGTAGCCCTGCCCGAGCAAACTTGAACACTGAAGCTTTCTTT.

V and J are TRBV20-1 and TRBJ2-5, with unresolved D. V was clipped by 3 bases and J by 5 bases, with 13 bases between them. The CDR3 totals 13 residues. CDR1 is DFQATT and CDR2 is SNEGSKA in the germline V gene (reference sequence). Written as DNA, the CDR3 is TGCAGTGCTAGTGAAAATTTGGAGGAGACCCAGTACTTC. This encodes CSASENLEETQYF.